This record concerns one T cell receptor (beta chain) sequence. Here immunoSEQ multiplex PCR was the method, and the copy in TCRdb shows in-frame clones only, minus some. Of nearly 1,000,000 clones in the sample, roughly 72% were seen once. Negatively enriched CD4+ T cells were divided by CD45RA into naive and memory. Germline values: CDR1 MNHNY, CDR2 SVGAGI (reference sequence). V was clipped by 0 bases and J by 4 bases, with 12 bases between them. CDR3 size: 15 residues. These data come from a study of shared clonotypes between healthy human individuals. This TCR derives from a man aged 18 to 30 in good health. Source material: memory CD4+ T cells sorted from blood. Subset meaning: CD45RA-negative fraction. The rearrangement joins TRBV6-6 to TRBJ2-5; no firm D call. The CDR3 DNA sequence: TGTGCCAGCAGTTACTCGATGGGGTCAGGAGAGACCCAGTACTTC. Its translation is CASSYSMGSGETQYF.